This entry lists 9 T cell receptor beta chains sequenced from one sample in a study of T cells in Graves' hyperthyroidism and ophthalmopathy. Amplification of TCR beta CDR3 regions used RNA as the template. Carried out on the TCR CDR3, a first-round RT-PCR used the HTBI primer set. One entry per CDR3 protein, called by TCRdb with MiXCR from the multiplex PCR reads. The repertoire holds 250,000 or so distinct CDR3 sequences, with more than 12% as singletons. Sample: blood. The receptors were sampled from a woman in her forties with Graves' hyperthyroidism that later progressed to Graves' ophthalmopathy.

This clonotype was detected many times. The chain recombines TRBV4-2 with TRBJ1-2; D is undetermined. V was cut by 4 bases and J by 2 bases, with 11 bases left in between. Germline V lookup: CDR1 LGHNA, CDR2 YNFKEQ. This CDR3 has 14 residues. CDR3 loop: CASSPDPDNYGYTF. CDR3 DNA sequence: TGTGCCAGCAGCCCTGACCCAGACAACTATGGCTACACCTTC.

This clonotype was counted ten times or more. The chain employs TRBV11-2 and TRBJ2-1; 8 bases match TRBD2. Germline assignment: CDR1 SGHAT and CDR2 FQNNGV. The CDR3 loop spans 15 amino acids. V gave up 4 bases and J gave up 4 bases; unmatched junction bases: 6. Here the CDR3 DNA reads TGTGCCAGCAGCTCCTTAGCGGGACTTTACAATGAGCAGTTCTTC. The encoded protein is CASSSLAGLYNEQFF.

This clonotype was picked up many times. J is TRBJ2-1 and V is TRBV2; D gene unclear. CDR3 length: 14 amino acids. Per the germline V gene, CDR1 is SNHLY and CDR2 is FYNNEI. V lost 4 bases and J lost 10, with 17 bases in between. CDR3 sequence reads: CASSVPLGLGEQFF. In nucleotides, the CDR3 is TGTGCCAGCAGTGTACCCCTCGGGCTGGGCGAGCAGTTCTTC.

The chain employs TRBV5-6 and TRBJ2-7; 7 nucleotides align to TRBD2. V lost 3 bases and J lost 7; bases outside the gene matches: 7. The CDR3 has 13 amino acids. Germline V CDR1 and CDR2: SGHDT, YYEEEE. The CDR3 spells CASSWAGEWEQYF. The CDR3 nucleotides are TGTGCCAGCAGCTGGGCGGGAGAGTGGGAGCAGTACTTC.

This clonotype was observed a handful of times. The chain is built from TRBV11-3 and TRBJ2-1; D might be TRBD2 (6 bases). Germline assignment: CDR1 SGHNT and CDR2 YENEEA. Trimming left V 0 bases short and J 12 bases short, with 12 bases between. CDR3 length: 13 residues. CDR3 region: CASSLDRVGGQFF. CDR3 DNA sequence: TGTGCCAGCAGCTTAGATCGGGTGGGAGGGCAGTTCTTC.

The table lists this clonotype with many counts. The chain employs TRBV9 and TRBJ2-7; a weak D match, TRBD2 (6 bases). V was cut by 0 bases and J by 3 bases, with 13 bases left in between. This CDR3 has 15 amino acids. Germline CDR1 is SGDLS and CDR2 is YYNGEE. CDR3 coding DNA: TGTGCCAGCAGCGTAGTACTAGCTTGGATCTACGAGCAGTACTTC. Amino acids: CASSVVLAWIYEQYF.

Comment on this clonotype: A much bigger clone sits one base away, suggesting this may be a read error. The chain employs TRBV6-1 and TRBJ1-5; D is unclear. Germline V gene lookup returns CDR1 MNHNS and CDR2 SASEGT. This CDR3 spans 14 amino acids. The CDR3 DNA follows: TGTGCCAGCAGTGAGAGGGAAAGGAATCAGCCCGAGCATTTT. Encoded protein: CASSERERNQPEHF.

This chain connects TRBV4-1 to TRBJ2-5; tentatively, D is TRBD2 (6 bases). CDR1 is MGHRA, CDR2 YSYEKL, per germline. Deletions cut 0 bases from V and 4 bases from J, with 18 bases between. CDR3 size: 17 residues. CDR3 protein: CASSQDRGGIGLETQYF. DNA of the CDR3: TGCGCCAGCAGCCAAGATCGGGGCGGGATAGGGTTAGAGACCCAGTACTTC.

Only a few counts were recorded for this clonotype. This rearrangement joins TRBV19 to TRBJ1-1; maybe TRBD1 (5 bases). The CDR3 loop spans 13 amino acids. The germline V and J ends were trimmed by 6 bases and 1 base, with 9 bases remaining between them. CDR1 is LNHDA and CDR2 is SQIVND in the germline V gene (reference sequence). This CDR3 is CASRRGGNTEAFF. CDR3 sequence (DNA): TGTGCCAGTAGACGGGGCGGGAACACTGAAGCTTTCTTT.